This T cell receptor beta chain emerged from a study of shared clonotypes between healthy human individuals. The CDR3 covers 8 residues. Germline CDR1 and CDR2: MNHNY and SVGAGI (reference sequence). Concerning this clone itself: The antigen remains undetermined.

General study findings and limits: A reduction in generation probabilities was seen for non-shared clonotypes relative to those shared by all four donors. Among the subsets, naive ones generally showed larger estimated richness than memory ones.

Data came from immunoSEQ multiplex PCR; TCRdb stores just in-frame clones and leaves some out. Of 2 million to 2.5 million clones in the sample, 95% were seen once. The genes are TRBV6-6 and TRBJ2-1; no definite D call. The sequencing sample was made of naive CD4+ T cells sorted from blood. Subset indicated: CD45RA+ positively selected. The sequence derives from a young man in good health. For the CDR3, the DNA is TGTGTTGTCAATGAGCAGTTCTTC. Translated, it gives CVVNEQFF.